A single T cell receptor beta chain is shown here with its context. The study drew participants aged about 18 to 89 years from 20 to 30 US areas. Cohorts were assigned according to the clinical history that participants reported. Original methodology: Amplification from reference gene primers served as the basis for estimated nucleated cell counts. The repertoire was sequenced with immunoSEQ multiplex PCR; TCRdb's copy has only in-frame clones and lacks some. The DNA gave D and trimming, while V, J and clone size come from that table. The data show 340,000 or so clones, 65% to 90% seen once. The sample comes from a study of blood T cell repertoires in COVID-19. The sequence came from a woman in her forties with acute COVID-19. The sequenced sample was PBMCs or T cells enriched from blood (not recorded which).

The CDR3 sequence: CASSPMTGTNQPQHF. Written as DNA, the CDR3 is TGTGCCAGCAGCCCGATGACAGGGACGAATCAGCCCCAGCATTTT. This chain uses TRBV3-1 (or the pseudogene TRBV3-2) with TRBJ1-5, with 7 bases fitting TRBD1. The V gene's germline CDR1 is LGHDT and CDR2 YNNKEL (reference sequence). V lost 4 bases and J lost 4; bases outside the gene matches: 7. The CDR3 sequence is 15 residues long.